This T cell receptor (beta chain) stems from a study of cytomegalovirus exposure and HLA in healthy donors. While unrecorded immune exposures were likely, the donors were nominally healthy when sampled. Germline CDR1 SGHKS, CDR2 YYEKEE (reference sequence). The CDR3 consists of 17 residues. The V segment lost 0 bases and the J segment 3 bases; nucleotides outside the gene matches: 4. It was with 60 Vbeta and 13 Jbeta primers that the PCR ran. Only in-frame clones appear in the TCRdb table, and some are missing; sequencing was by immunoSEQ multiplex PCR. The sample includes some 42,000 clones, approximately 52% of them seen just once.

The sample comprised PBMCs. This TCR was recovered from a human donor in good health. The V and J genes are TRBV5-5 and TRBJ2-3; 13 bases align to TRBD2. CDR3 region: CASSLGTSGSMTDTQYF. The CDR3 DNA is TGTGCCAGCAGCTTGGGGACTAGCGGGAGCATGACAGATACGCAGTATTTT.